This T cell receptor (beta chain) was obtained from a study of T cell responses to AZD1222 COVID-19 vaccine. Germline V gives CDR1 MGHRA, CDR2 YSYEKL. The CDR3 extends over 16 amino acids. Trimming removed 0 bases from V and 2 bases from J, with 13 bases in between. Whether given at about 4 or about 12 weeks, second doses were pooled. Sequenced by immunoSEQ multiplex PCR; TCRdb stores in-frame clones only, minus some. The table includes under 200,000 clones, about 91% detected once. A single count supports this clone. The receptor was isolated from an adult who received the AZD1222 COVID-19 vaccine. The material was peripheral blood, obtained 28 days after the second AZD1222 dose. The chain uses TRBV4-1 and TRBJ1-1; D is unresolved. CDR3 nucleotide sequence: TGCGCCAGCAGCCAAGATTACTGGGCAGACAACACTGAAGCTTTCTTT. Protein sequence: CASSQDYWADNTEAFF.